This entry lists 30 T cell receptor beta chains sequenced from one sample in a study of molecular identifiers for immune sequencing clone quantification. Using its own MiXCR run on the PCR reads, TCRdb lists one record per CDR3 protein. The repertoire holds around 40,000 distinct CDR3 sequences, roughly a fifth seen once, with approximately 1% in the top ten. What was sequenced was naive CD8+ T cells from blood, with Jurkat cell RNA spiked in. Subset of the sample: FACS-sorted CD8+CD4-CCR7+CD45RA+ naive T cells. The receptor source for this set is a human donor in good health. Some libraries in this study had Jurkat cell RNA spiked in.

The chain employs TRBV13 and TRBJ1-6, with a possible D match to TRBD1 (5 bases). The germline V gene has CDR1 PRHDT and CDR2 FYEKMQ (reference sequence). This CDR3 contains 17 residues. V was clipped by 3 bases and J by 7 bases, with 19 bases between them. The CDR3 DNA reads as TGTGCCAGCAGCTTTGAGTCCTCGACAGAGGTAAATTCACCCCTCCACTTT. It encodes CASSFESSTEVNSPLHF.

The CDR3 sequence is CASSQGTGYEQYF. Written as DNA, the CDR3 is TGCGCCAGCAGCCAAGGGACGGGCTACGAGCAGTACTTC. The chain combines TRBV4-1 with TRBJ2-7; no clear D gene. Germline lookup yields CDR1 MGHRA and CDR2 YSYEKL. The CDR3 sequence is 13 residues long. V lost 1 base and J lost 3, with 7 bases in between.

This clonotype was counted many times. V gene TRBV27 combines with J gene TRBJ2-7; TRBD1 aligns across 11 bases. CDR1 is MNHEY, CDR2 SMNVEV, per germline (reference sequence). The CDR3 is 16 residues long. V trimming: 5 bases; J trimming: 4 bases; junction bases outside the gene matches: 10. CDR3 sequence: CASSGTGTGGGYEQYF. Here the CDR3 DNA reads TGTGCCAGCAGTGGGACCGGGACAGGGGGAGGGTACGAGCAGTACTTC.

Only a few counts were recorded for this clonotype. This rearrangement joins TRBV7-2 to TRBJ2-3; D is possibly TRBD1 or TRBD2 (5 bases each). The germline V gene has CDR1 SGHTA and CDR2 FQGNSA. This CDR3 region has 18 residues. Trimming took 5 bases from V and 1 from J, leaving 22 bases between them. CDR3 nucleotides: TGTGCCAGCAGCACCTACCGGGGCCTCAGGCAGGGCACAGATACGCAGTATTTT. Its translation: CASSTYRGLRQGTDTQYF.

In the case of this clonotype: This may come from a read error, since a much larger clone is one base off. CDR3 in amino acids: CASCPSGPTDTQYF. The CDR3 nucleotides are TGTGCCAGCTGCCCTAGCGGACCCACAGATACGCAGTATTTT. The chain recombines TRBV6-2 or TRBV6-3 with TRBJ2-3; 7 bases fit TRBD2. Losses at the gene ends were 8 bases for V and 2 bases for J; bases not matched to a gene: 7. Germline V gene lookup returns CDR1 MNHEY and CDR2 SVGEGT. The CDR3 extends over 14 amino acids.

This clonotype has at least ten counts. This sequence joins TRBV12-3 or TRBV12-4 and TRBJ2-5; D is uncertain. V lost 0 bases, J lost 5 bases, and 7 bases lay in between. This CDR3 spans 13 amino acids. The CDR3 is CASSLATPETQYF. The CDR3 nucleotides read TGTGCCAGCAGTTTAGCGACCCCGGAGACCCAGTACTTC.

The J gene is TRBJ2-4, the V gene TRBV10-2, with 8 bases matching TRBD2. This CDR3 contains 17 residues. The V gene's germline CDR1 is WSHSY and CDR2 SAAADI. V shed 3 bases and J 1 base; nucleotides not matched to a gene: 8. In nucleotides, the CDR3 is TGCGCCAGCAGTGACTCGTCCGGGAGGGCCGCCAAAAACATTCAGTACTTC. Encoded protein: CASSDSSGRAAKNIQYF.

This clonotype came up a few times. The chain joins TRBV27 to TRBJ2-1; D not certain. The V and J ends lost 0 bases and 5 bases respectively, with 11 bases between them. The germline V gene encodes CDR1 MNHEY and CDR2 SMNVEV (reference sequence). The length of the CDR3 is 15 residues. CDR3 residues: CASSLSVTPNNEQFF. CDR3 in DNA: TGTGCCAGCAGTTTATCAGTGACTCCCAACAATGAGCAGTTCTTC.

This clonotype has at least ten counts. The chain uses TRBV5-1 and TRBJ1-1; unclear D gene. This CDR3 has 13 amino acids. V was pared by 0 bases and J by 5 bases, with 8 bases between. Germline V CDR1 and CDR2: SGHRS, YFSETQ. The DNA for the CDR3 is TGCGCCAGCAGCTTGGGGGCTGCAACTGAAGCTTTCTTT. It codes for CASSLGAATEAFF.

In the case of this clonotype: Being one base from a much bigger clone, this may be a read error. The genes are TRBV30 and TRBJ1-1; D gene unclear. Germline V gene sequence: CDR1 GTSNPN, CDR2 SVGIG (reference sequence). CDR3 size: 10 residues. V was pared by 6 bases and J by 10 bases, with 12 bases between. CDR3 sequence: CACSGHGAFF. The CDR3 DNA is TGTGCCTGTAGCGGGCACGGAGCTTTCTTT.

This clonotype occurred many times. The CDR3 DNA reads TGTGCCAGCAGCTCCGCATCCGACAGGGGTTTGGGCACCGGGGAGCTGTTTTTT. Its translation: CASSSASDRGLGTGELFF. This chain joins TRBV7-9 and TRBJ2-2; 8 bases match TRBD1. Germline lookup yields CDR1 SEHNR and CDR2 FQNEAQ (reference sequence). V was clipped by 4 bases and J by 4 bases; unmatched bases: 14. This CDR3 is 18 amino acids long.

Worth noting for this clonotype: A clone one base away is much larger, so this may be a read error. The V call is TRBV27, the J call TRBJ1-5; tentatively, D is TRBD1 (5 bases). Germline loops: CDR1 MNHEY, CDR2 SMNVEV (reference sequence). Trimming took 8 bases from V and 4 from J, leaving 18 bases between them. This CDR3 comprises 15 residues. This CDR3 reads CASGYGTGGNQPQHF. The CDR3, as DNA: TGTGCCAGCGGTTACGGGACGGGCGGGAATCAGCCCCAGCATTTT.

Comments on this clonotype: A much larger clone sits a single nucleotide away, making a read error possible. DNA for the CDR3: TGTGCCGGCAGCCAAGAAGGGGCAGGAACTAATGAGCAGTTCTTC. Translation: CAGSQEGAGTNEQFF. The V and J genes are TRBV14 and TRBJ2-1; possibly TRBD1 for D (5 bases). The V gene's germline CDR1 is SGHDN and CDR2 FVKESK. The CDR3 is made up of 15 amino acids.

This clonotype was seen at least ten times. The V gene is TRBV7-6, the J gene TRBJ2-7, with 8 positions matching TRBD2. V gave up 4 bases and J gave up 3 bases; unmatched junction bases: 8. Germline V CDR1 and CDR2: SGHVS, FNYEAQ. The CDR3 consists of 15 residues. The CDR3 nucleotides are TGTGCCAGCAGCTATGGACTAGCTTCGGTCTACGAGCAGTACTTC. Translated, it gives CASSYGLASVYEQYF.

This clonotype was seen ten or more times. V usage is TRBV6-1 and J usage is TRBJ2-3; D gene unclear. From germline, CDR1 is MNHNS and CDR2 SASEGT. Trimming took off 2 bases at V and 0 bases at J, with 12 bases between the two ends. This CDR3 contains 16 residues. CDR3 sequence reads: CASSERASFSTDTQYF. The CDR3, as DNA: TGTGCCAGCAGTGAAAGAGCATCCTTTAGCACAGATACGCAGTATTTT.

The chain uses TRBV12-3 or TRBV12-4 and TRBJ2-7, with D perhaps given as TRBD1 or TRBD2 (5 bases each). The CDR3 runs to 13 residues. The V and J ends lost 7 bases and 3 bases respectively, with 13 bases between them. The CDR3 DNA reads as TGTGCCAGCAAAAACCTTGGGGGCTACGAGCAGTACTTC. It yields the protein CASKNLGGYEQYF.

This clonotype has ten or more counts. The CDR3 nucleotides read TGTGCCAGCAGTTTATTTCAGGGGAACACTGAAGCTTTCTTT. As protein: CASSLFQGNTEAFF. This chain joins TRBV12-3 or TRBV12-4 and TRBJ1-1; a weak D match, TRBD1 (5 bases). V dropped 2 bases and J dropped 1 base, with 8 bases sitting between them. The CDR3 is made up of 14 amino acids.

This clonotype was counted many times. Mismatch with germline at one junction end may stem from a read error. The gene calls are TRBV7-7 and TRBJ2-2; tentatively, D is TRBD1 (7 bases). Germline V CDR1 and CDR2: SSHAT, FNYEAQ (reference sequence). This CDR3 comprises 18 residues. For the CDR3, the DNA is TGTGCTAGCAGCTCTCAGGGGGGACCTGAACCAAACACCGGGGAGCTGTTTTTT. Its protein is CASSSQGGPEPNTGELFF.

The sample holds many counts of this clonotype. J is TRBJ1-4 and V is TRBV6-6, with TRBD1 identical over 8 bases. The CDR3 totals 15 residues. Unmatched junction bases numbered 5, after V lost 0 bases and J lost 8 bases. Germline V gene data show CDR1 as MNHNY and CDR2 as SVGAGI (reference sequence). CDR3 in amino acids: CASSYSTGGEEKLFF. DNA for the CDR3: TGTGCCAGCAGTTACTCTACAGGGGGGGAGGAAAAACTGTTTTTT.

This clonotype was seen many times. The genes are TRBV7-6 and TRBJ2-5; the D is unclear. Trimming took off 2 bases at V and 5 bases at J, with 9 bases between the two ends. This CDR3 is 13 amino acids long. Germline CDR1 is SGHVS and CDR2 is FNYEAQ. CDR3 region: CASSLLHRETQYF. The CDR3 DNA reads TGTGCCAGCAGCTTACTACATAGGGAGACCCAGTACTTC.

This clonotype was recorded at least ten times. The chain couples TRBV2 to TRBJ1-5; possibly TRBD1 for D (5 bases). Germline V gives CDR1 SNHLY, CDR2 FYNNEI. V was shortened by 4 bases and J by 0 bases, with 10 bases between the two germline ends. The CDR3 totals 15 residues. Here the CDR3 DNA reads TGTGCCAGCAGTGCTACAGGAGTTAGCAATCAGCCCCAGCATTTT. Amino acid sequence: CASSATGVSNQPQHF. Complete variable domain (other parts from reference TRBV2 and TRBJ1-5): EPEVTQTPSHQVTQMGQEVILRCVPISNHLYFYWYRQILGQKVEFLVSFYNNEISEKSEIFDDQFSVERPDGSNFTLKIRSTKLEDSAMYFCASSATGVSNQPQHFGDGTRLSIL.

A few counts support this clonotype. Possible read error: a much larger clone is one base away. The genes are TRBV20-1 and TRBJ2-7; the D gene is possibly TRBD2 (5 bases). Gene TRBJ2-1 matches the end of the DNA better, so the J call may be wrong. The germline V gene encodes CDR1 DFQATT and CDR2 SNEGSKA (reference sequence). The CDR3 runs to 12 residues. The CDR3 DNA is TGCAGTGCTAGAGTTGAGGGCTACGAGCAGTTCTTC. Amino acids: CSARVEGYEQFF.

A note on this clonotype: This may come from a read error, since a much larger clone is one base off. The chain joins TRBV6-7 to TRBJ2-4; the D gene could be TRBD1 or TRBD2 (5 bases each). TRBV6-7 is known as an ORF, though its function is uncertain. Between the trimmed V and J ends, which lost 6 bases and 8 bases, there was a span of 14 bases. The length of the CDR3 is 13 residues. CDR3 nucleotides: TGTGCCAGCAGGTGGGGCAGGGAGTACATTCAGTACTTC. This sequence encodes CASRWGREYIQYF.

This clonotype was detected many times. The rearrangement uses TRBV4-2 and TRBJ2-2; 9 bases agree with TRBD2. CDR3 length: 19 residues. J lost 6 bases, V lost 2 bases, and 16 bases had no gene match. Germline V lookup: CDR1 LGHNA, CDR2 YNFKEQ. The CDR3 nucleotides read TGTGCCAGCAGCCAACCACCCCGTTCCCTAGCGGGATTGTCCGGGGAGCTGTTTTTT. It yields the protein CASSQPPRSLAGLSGELFF.

This clonotype was detected ten times or more. The rearrangement joins TRBV7-4 to TRBJ2-7; D uncertain. Trimming stripped 6 bases from V and 2 bases from J, with 14 bases between. The CDR3 has 14 amino acids. Germline CDR1 SGHVT, CDR2 SQSDAQ. The CDR3 reads CASRQKKGPYEQYF. The CDR3 DNA reads as TGTGCCAGCAGGCAAAAGAAGGGCCCCTACGAGCAGTACTTC. Full variable domain (remainder filled in from reference TRBV7-4 and TRBJ2-7): GAGVSQSPRYKVAKRGRDVALRCDSISGHVTLYWYRQTLGQGSEVLTYSQSDAQRDKSGRPSGRFSAERPERSVSTLKIQRTEQGDSAVYLCASRQKKGPYEQYFGPGTRLTVT.

This clonotype was recorded a few times. It may be a read error: a sequence one base away is much more abundant. This sequence joins TRBV19 and TRBJ1-1; no clear D. Per germline, CDR1 LNHDA and CDR2 SQIVND (reference sequence). This CDR3 has 14 residues. The CDR3 DNA follows: TGTGCCAGTAGTATAGCCCCGCCGAACACTGAAGCTTCCTTT. This translates into CASSIAPPNTEASF.

This clonotype was seen at least ten times. The DNA of the CDR3 is TGTGCCAGCAACCAGGGGGCTAATGAAAAACTGTTTTTT. Translation gives CASNQGANEKLFF. V usage is TRBV25-1 and J usage is TRBJ1-4; 7 nucleotides match TRBD1. Germline V gene lookup returns CDR1 MGHDK and CDR2 SYGVNS. Trimming took 7 bases from V and 3 from J; bases not matched to a gene: 2. The CDR3 runs to 13 residues.

Ten or more counts support this clonotype. The V call is TRBV5-1, the J call TRBJ1-3; D unresolved. The germline V gene encodes CDR1 SGHRS and CDR2 YFSETQ. Trimming cost V 0 bases and J 0 bases, with 7 bases left between them. This CDR3 is built from 15 residues. The CDR3 sequence: CASSLDPSSGNTIYF. CDR3 nucleotide sequence: TGCGCCAGCAGCTTGGACCCAAGCTCTGGAAACACCATATATTTT.

At least ten counts were recorded for this clonotype. Relative to the germline gene, one junction end is altered; a read error may explain this. V is TRBV7-7 and J is TRBJ2-3; 7 bases agree with TRBD2. The germline gives CDR1 SSHAT, CDR2 FNYEAQ (reference sequence). CDR3 length equals 14 residues. For the CDR3, the DNA is TGTGCTAGCAGCGTGGGAGGGGGCACAGATACGCAGTATTTT. Amino acid sequence: CASSVGGGTDTQYF.

This clonotype was seen repeatedly, ten times or more. The rearrangement joins TRBV11-2 to TRBJ2-7, with D unresolved. The CDR3 is 15 residues long. V gave up 2 bases and J gave up 4 bases, with 15 bases separating them. Germline loops: CDR1 SGHAT, CDR2 FQNNGV. For the CDR3, the DNA is TGTGCCAGCAGCTTAACGTACGCGACCCAATACGAGCAGTACTTC. Protein: CASSLTYATQYEQYF. The full variable domain, in which reference TRBV11-2 and TRBJ2-7 provide the parts outside the CDR3, is EAGVAQSPRYKIIEKRQSVAFWCNPISGHATLYWYQQILGQGPKLLIQFQNNGVVDDSQLPKDRFSAERLKGVDSTLKIQPAKLEDSAVYLCASSLTYATQYEQYFGPGTRLTVT.